This passage covers 29 T cell receptor beta chains from one sample sequenced in a study of cytomegalovirus exposure and HLA in healthy donors. 13 Jbeta primers and 60 Vbeta primers were used for the PCR. Libraries were prepared by immunoSEQ multiplex PCR; TCRdb keeps only in-frame clonotypes and omits some of them. The sample shows about 260,000 clones, 84% of them seen only once. The sequencing input was PBMCs. These receptors were obtained from a middle-aged woman in good health and CMV-seropositive.

The V gene is TRBV19, the J gene TRBJ2-2; 12 bases are shared with TRBD2. The CDR3 has 15 residues. The ends lost 9 bases at V and 7 bases at J; junction bases unmatched: 9. Looked up from germline, CDR1 is LNHDA and CDR2 is SQIVND (reference sequence). The CDR3 DNA sequence: TGTGCCAGCCGAGACCTAGCGGGAGGGCACGGGGAGCTGTTTTTT. This codes for CASRDLAGGHGELFF.

V gene TRBV28 combines with J gene TRBJ2-7, with 7 bases that match TRBD1. Germline V gene lookup returns CDR1 MDHEN and CDR2 SYDVKM. J lost 2 bases, V lost 6 bases, and 7 bases had no gene match. The CDR3 covers 14 residues. The DNA of the CDR3 is TGTGCCAGCAGCATGACAGGGCAGACCTACGAGCAGTACTTC. This translates into CASSMTGQTYEQYF.

The chain recombines TRBV6-1 with TRBJ1-2; 8 nucleotides line up with TRBD1. Unmatched junction bases numbered 11, after V lost 7 bases and J lost 4 bases. The CDR3 is 15 amino acids. Germline loops: CDR1 MNHNS, CDR2 SASEGT. The CDR3 here is CASTPGQGRAYGYTF. The CDR3, as DNA: TGTGCCAGCACCCCCGGACAGGGTCGGGCCTATGGCTACACCTTC.

The chain links TRBV30 to TRBJ1-1; no firm D call. The CDR3 has 14 residues. Between the trimmed V and J ends, which lost 3 bases and 4 bases, there was a span of 15 bases. CDR1 and CDR2 (germline): GTSNPN, SVGIG (reference sequence). The CDR3 DNA sequence: TGTGCCTGGAGCAGCGACCCGGGAGGCACTGAAGCTTTCTTT. It codes for CAWSSDPGGTEAFF.

On this clone: The same CDR3 can be traced to other DNA sequences in this sample. This rearrangement joins TRBV19 to TRBJ1-1; tentative D call: TRBD1 (5 bases). The CDR3 has 13 residues. V lost 5 bases and J 3 bases, leaving 10 bases between the germline ends. Germline CDR1 is LNHDA and CDR2 is SQIVND (reference sequence). In DNA form, the CDR3 reads TGTGCCAGTAGTGTCGCCAGGGACACTGAAGCTTTCTTT. It yields the protein CASSVARDTEAFF.

This chain connects TRBV7-3 to TRBJ2-7, with 7 bases fitting TRBD1. Germline loops: CDR1 SGHTA, CDR2 FQGTGA. J gave up 2 bases and V 5 bases, and 6 bases lay outside the gene matches. The CDR3 contains 14 residues. The CDR3 here is CASSPTGDTYEQYF. CDR3 sequence (DNA): TGTGCCAGCAGCCCTACAGGGGATACCTACGAGCAGTACTTC.

The chain is built from TRBV7-9 and TRBJ1-2; the D is unclear. Germline V gene lookup returns CDR1 SEHNR and CDR2 FQNEAQ (reference sequence). The CDR3 covers 15 residues. The V end lost 5 bases, the J end lost 1 base, and 14 bases lay between the germline ends. Here the CDR3 reads CASSPSPTGNYGYTF. DNA for the CDR3: TGTGCCAGCAGCCCATCTCCTACGGGTAACTATGGCTACACCTTC. Looking up the rest from reference TRBV7-9 and TRBJ1-2 gives the full variable domain: DTGVSQNPRHKITKRGQNVTFRCDPISEHNRLYWYRQTLGQGPEFLTYFQNEAQLEKSRLLSDRFSAERPKGSFSTLEIQRTEQGDSAMYLCASSPSPTGNYGYTFGSGTRLTVV.

The chain joins TRBV2 to TRBJ2-1, with 10 bases aligning to TRBD1. In germline, CDR1 is SNHLY, CDR2 FYNNEI. Trimming took 6 bases from V and 14 from J; bases not matched to a gene: 10. The CDR3 is 13 amino acids. The CDR3 here is CASREGGTGEKFF. CDR3 bases: TGTGCCAGCAGGGAGGGTGGGACAGGGGAAAAGTTCTTC. Using reference TRBV2 and TRBJ2-1 for the parts outside the CDR3, the full variable domain is EPEVTQTPSHQVTQMGQEVILRCVPISNHLYFYWYRQILGQKVEFLVSFYNNEISEKSEIFDDQFSVERPDGSNFTLKIRSTKLEDSAMYFCASREGGTGEKFFGPGTRLTVL.

This chain connects TRBV30 to TRBJ2-3; TRBD2 agrees at 10 bases. Trimming at V came to 0 bases and at J to 4 bases, leaving 10 bases not matched to a gene. Germline V gene data show CDR1 as GTSNPN and CDR2 as SVGIG (reference sequence). This CDR3 has 17 amino acids. This chain's CDR3 is CAWSVRPSGSRADTQYF. CDR3 coding DNA: TGTGCCTGGAGTGTAAGGCCTAGCGGGAGTCGCGCAGATACGCAGTATTTT.

The rearrangement uses TRBV11-2 and TRBJ2-7, with 10 bases that match TRBD2. Germline CDR1 is SGHAT and CDR2 is FQNNGV. V lost 2 bases to trimming and J lost 3 bases; unmatched junction nucleotides: 4. This CDR3 is 15 amino acids long. CDR3 sequence: CASSLSASGSYEQYF. The CDR3 region has the DNA TGTGCCAGCAGCTTATCGGCTAGCGGGAGCTACGAGCAGTACTTC.

Worth noting for this clone: One end of the junction is discordant with germline, which a read error may explain. The J gene is TRBJ2-4, the V gene TRBV5-6; 12 bases line up with TRBD1. The CDR3 is made up of 16 amino acids. Per the germline V gene, CDR1 is SGHDT and CDR2 is YYEEEE. CDR3 DNA: TGTGCCAGCAGCTCGGGGGGGACAGGGGGCAAAAACAGTCAGTACTTC. The encoded protein is CASSSGGTGGKNSQYF.

The chain links TRBV9 to TRBJ2-4; the match to TRBD1 covers 7 bases. Trimming removed 3 bases from V and 0 bases from J; junction bases left unmatched: 9. This CDR3 comprises 17 residues. Germline-derived CDR1 and CDR2 are SGDLS and YYNGEE. CDR3 in amino acids: CASSAGQEGLAKNIQYF. The CDR3 region has the DNA TGTGCCAGCAGCGCAGGACAGGAAGGTTTAGCCAAAAACATTCAGTACTTC.

J is TRBJ2-2 and V is TRBV4-3; 10 bases are a match to TRBD2. The V gene end was trimmed by 1 base and the J gene end by 4 bases; junction bases not matched to a gene: 6. The CDR3 is 17 amino acids. Germline V gene sequence: CDR1 LGHNA, CDR2 YSLEER. CDR3 sequence (DNA): TGCGCCAGCAGCCAAGGGTTGGTAGCGGGGGGCACCGGGGAGCTGTTTTTT. Protein sequence: CASSQGLVAGGTGELFF.

This clone was seen once. The chain uses TRBV27 and TRBJ1-5; 12 positions agree with TRBD1. The CDR3 consists of 20 residues. The germline CDR1 and CDR2 sequences are MNHEY and SMNVEV (reference sequence). The junction had 13 bases not matched to a gene; V was cut back by 4 bases and J by 0 bases. CDR3 coding DNA: TGTGCCAGCAGTTCGACTCGGACCGGGACAGGGGGCTATAGCAATCAGCCCCAGCATTTT. It translates to CASSSTRTGTGGYSNQPQHF.

This sequence joins TRBV27 and TRBJ2-3, with 7 nucleotides matching TRBD2. Germline CDR1 MNHEY, CDR2 SMNVEV (reference sequence). The V gene end was trimmed by 5 bases and the J gene end by 0 bases; junction bases not matched to a gene: 2. This CDR3 spans 14 amino acids. The CDR3 region has the DNA TGTGCCAGCAGTAAGCGGGGCAGCACAGATACGCAGTATTTT. This codes for CASSKRGSTDTQYF.

This chain uses TRBV7-2 with TRBJ1-1, with D uncertain. Trimming stripped 4 bases from V and 7 bases from J, with 10 bases between. CDR3 length equals 12 residues. Germline V CDR1 and CDR2: SGHTA, FQGNSA. The CDR3 region is CASSSERFEAFF. Here the CDR3 DNA reads TGTGCCAGCAGCTCGGAGAGATTTGAAGCTTTCTTT. Based on the CDR3 plus reference TRBV7-2 and TRBJ1-1, the full variable domain is GAGVSQSPSNKVTEKGKDVELRCDPISGHTALYWYRQSLGQGLEFLIYFQGNSAPDKSGLPSDRFSAERTGGSVSTLTIQRTQQEDSAVYLCASSSERFEAFFGQGTRLTVV.

The chain recombines TRBV29-1 with TRBJ2-1; 9 positions match TRBD2. The germline V gene encodes CDR1 SQVTM and CDR2 ANQGSEA. V gave up 6 bases and J gave up 7 bases; unmatched junction bases: 7. The CDR3 runs to 13 residues. The CDR3 loop is CSVVAGVWNEQFF. The CDR3 DNA reads TGCAGCGTCGTAGCGGGAGTATGGAATGAGCAGTTCTTC.

V gene TRBV4-3 combines with J gene TRBJ2-7; D is possibly TRBD2 (7 bases). V was clipped by 2 bases and J by 2 bases, with 16 bases between them. Per the germline V gene, CDR1 is LGHNA and CDR2 is YSLEER. This CDR3 comprises 16 residues. CDR3 sequence: CASSQTRGGLPYEQYF. For the CDR3, the DNA is TGCGCCAGCAGCCAAACAAGGGGGGGGTTACCCTACGAGCAGTACTTC.

V gene TRBV7-3 combines with J gene TRBJ2-1, with 7 nucleotides matching TRBD1. In germline, CDR1 is SGHTA, CDR2 FQGTGA. The length of the CDR3 is 13 residues. V lost 4 bases and J lost 9; bases outside the gene matches: 6. The CDR3 here is CASSSGQRGEQFF. The CDR3 bases are TGTGCCAGCAGCTCGGGACAGCGAGGTGAGCAGTTCTTC. Supplemented by reference TRBV7-3 and TRBJ2-1, the full variable domain reads GAGVSQTPSNKVTEKGKYVELRCDPISGHTALYWYRQSLGQGPEFLIYFQGTGAADDSGLPNDRFFAVRPEGSVSTLKIQRTERGDSAVYLCASSSGQRGEQFFGPGTRLTVL.

This chain connects TRBV19 to TRBJ1-2; 7 positions agree with TRBD1. Losses at the gene ends were 3 bases for V and 1 base for J; bases not matched to a gene: 5. CDR3 length equals 15 residues. CDR1 LNHDA and CDR2 SQIVND come from the germline V gene (reference sequence). The CDR3 DNA is TGTGCCAGTAGTATTCCCAGGGGGGATAACTATGGCTACACCTTC. Translated: CASSIPRGDNYGYTF.

The rearrangement joins TRBV6-1 to TRBJ1-5; D is uncertain. The CDR3 runs to 13 residues. Germline-derived CDR1 and CDR2 are MNHNS and SASEGT. V gave up 4 bases and J gave up 5 bases, with 9 bases separating them. The CDR3 region is CASSVRFDQPQHF. As DNA, the CDR3 is TGTGCCAGCAGTGTCAGGTTCGATCAGCCCCAGCATTTT.

The V gene is TRBV7-2, the J gene TRBJ2-1, with D possibly matching TRBD1 (6 bases). Trimming stripped 4 bases from V and 7 bases from J, with 23 bases between. In germline, CDR1 is SGHTA, CDR2 FQGNSA. The CDR3 has 17 amino acids. CDR3 DNA sequence: TGTGCCAGCAGCTCCATGCAGGATGGACTGAGGGGGAATGAGCAGTTCTTC. It is translated as CASSSMQDGLRGNEQFF.

The CDR3 loop is CASSYSGQGATIYF. The CDR3 DNA is TGTGCCAGCAGTTACTCGGGACAGGGGGCCACCATATATTTT. V is TRBV6-5 and J is TRBJ1-3, with 12 nucleotides matching TRBD1. Germline V CDR1 and CDR2: MNHEY, SVGAGI. The CDR3 spans 14 residues. With V trimmed by 0 bases and J by 9 bases, 0 bases remained unmatched.

A word on this clone: Additional DNA sequences in this sample encode the identical CDR3. V usage is TRBV15 and J usage is TRBJ1-5; 9 bases line up with TRBD1. CDR3 length: 15 residues. The germline V gene encodes CDR1 LNHNV and CDR2 YYDKDF (reference sequence). V trimming: 3 bases; J trimming: 1 base; junction bases outside the gene matches: 1. CDR3 sequence reads: CATSRDRGSNQPQHF. CDR3 nucleotide sequence: TGTGCCACCAGCAGGGACAGGGGAAGCAATCAGCCCCAGCATTTT.

This clone was picked up one time. The chain combines TRBV10-3 with TRBJ2-5; TRBD2 agrees at 9 bases. V gave up 6 bases and J gave up 4 bases; unmatched junction bases: 9. In germline, CDR1 is ENHRY, CDR2 SYGVKD. The CDR3 is made up of 15 amino acids. CDR3 sequence (DNA): TGTGCCATCAGCCTCATAGCGGGAGAGGGAGAGACCCAGTACTTC. It specifies CAISLIAGEGETQYF.

Worth noting for this clone: An end of the junction differs from the germline gene, which may be a read error. The chain recombines TRBV6-4 with TRBJ1-6, with D possibly being TRBD1 (5 bases). The V gene's germline CDR1 is MRHNA and CDR2 SNTAGT. The CDR3 extends over 13 amino acids. In DNA, the CDR3 is TGTGCCAGCAGCCACAGGCTCGGATCCCATTTTAGCTTT. It codes for CASSHRLGSHFSF.

To note about this clone: Additional DNA sequences in this sample encode the identical CDR3. The chain carries TRBV4-3 and TRBJ2-3; possibly TRBD2 for D (5 bases). V was trimmed by 0 bases and J by 2 bases, leaving 9 bases between them. CDR1 LGHNA and CDR2 YSLEER come from the germline V gene. This CDR3 is 15 amino acids long. The CDR3 region is CASSQERADTDTQYF. The CDR3 nucleotides read TGCGCCAGCAGCCAAGAGAGGGCTGACACAGATACGCAGTATTTT.

This clone came up once. The chain uses TRBV5-3 and TRBJ2-3, with D possibly TRBD1 on 6 matching bases. TRBV5-3 is placed among ORFs of uncertain function. This CDR3 has 20 residues. The germline V and J ends were trimmed by 3 bases and 2 bases, with 28 bases remaining between them. The CDR3 DNA reads TGTGCCAGAAGCTGGAAACCGGGACACTACTCGATCCTTTCCACAGATACGCAGTATTTT. Protein: CARSWKPGHYSILSTDTQYF.

The chain combines TRBV9 with TRBJ1-3, with D tentatively TRBD1 (5 bases). With 4 bases removed from V and 5 bases from J, the gap between germline ends came to 16 bases. CDR3 length: 15 residues. Germline values: CDR1 SGDLS, CDR2 YYNGEE. The DNA for the CDR3 is TGTGCCAGCAGCCCCTTGGGGGGAAATCGAAACACCATATATTTT. This sequence encodes CASSPLGGNRNTIYF.